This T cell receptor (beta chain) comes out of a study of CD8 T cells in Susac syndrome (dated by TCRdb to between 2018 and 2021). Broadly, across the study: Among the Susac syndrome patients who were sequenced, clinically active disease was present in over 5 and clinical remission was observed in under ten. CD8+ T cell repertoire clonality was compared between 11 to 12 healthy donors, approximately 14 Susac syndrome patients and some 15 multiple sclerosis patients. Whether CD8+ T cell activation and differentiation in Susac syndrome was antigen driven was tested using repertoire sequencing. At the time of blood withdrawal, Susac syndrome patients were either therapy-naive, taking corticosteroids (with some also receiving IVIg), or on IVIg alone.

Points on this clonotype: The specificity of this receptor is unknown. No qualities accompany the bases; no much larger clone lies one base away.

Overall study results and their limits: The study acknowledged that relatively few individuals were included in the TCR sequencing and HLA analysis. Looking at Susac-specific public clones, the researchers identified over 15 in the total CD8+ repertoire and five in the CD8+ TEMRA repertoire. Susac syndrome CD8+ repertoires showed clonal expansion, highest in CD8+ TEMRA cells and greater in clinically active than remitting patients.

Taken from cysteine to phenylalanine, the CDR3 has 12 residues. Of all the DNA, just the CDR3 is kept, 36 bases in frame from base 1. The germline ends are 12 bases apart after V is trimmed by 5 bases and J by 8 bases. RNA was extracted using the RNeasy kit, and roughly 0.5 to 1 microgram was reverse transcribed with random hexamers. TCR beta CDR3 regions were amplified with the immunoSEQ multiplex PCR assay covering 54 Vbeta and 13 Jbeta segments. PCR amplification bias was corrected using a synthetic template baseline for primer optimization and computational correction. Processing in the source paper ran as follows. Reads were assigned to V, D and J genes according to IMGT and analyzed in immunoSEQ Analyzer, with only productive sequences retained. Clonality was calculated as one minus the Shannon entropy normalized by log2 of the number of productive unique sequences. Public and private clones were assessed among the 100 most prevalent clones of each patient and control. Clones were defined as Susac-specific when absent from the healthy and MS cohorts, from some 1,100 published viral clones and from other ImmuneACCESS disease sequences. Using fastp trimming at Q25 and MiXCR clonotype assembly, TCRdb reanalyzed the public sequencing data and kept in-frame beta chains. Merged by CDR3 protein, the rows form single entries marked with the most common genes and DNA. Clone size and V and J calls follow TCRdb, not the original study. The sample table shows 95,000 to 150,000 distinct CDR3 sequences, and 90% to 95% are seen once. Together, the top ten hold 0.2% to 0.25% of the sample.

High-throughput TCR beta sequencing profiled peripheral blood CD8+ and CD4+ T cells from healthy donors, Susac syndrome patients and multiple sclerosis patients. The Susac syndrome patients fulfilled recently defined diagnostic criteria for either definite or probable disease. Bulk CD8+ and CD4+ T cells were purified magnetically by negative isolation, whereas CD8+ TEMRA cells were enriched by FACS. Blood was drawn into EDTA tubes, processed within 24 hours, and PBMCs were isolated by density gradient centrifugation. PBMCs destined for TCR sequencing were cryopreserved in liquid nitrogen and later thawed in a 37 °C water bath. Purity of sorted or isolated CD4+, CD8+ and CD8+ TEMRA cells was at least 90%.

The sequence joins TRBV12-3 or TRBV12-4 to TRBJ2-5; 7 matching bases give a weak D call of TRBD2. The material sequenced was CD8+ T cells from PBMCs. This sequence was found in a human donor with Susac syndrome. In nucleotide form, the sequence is TGTGCCAGCAGTGAGGGGGGGGCCACCCAGTACTTC. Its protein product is CASSEGGATQYF.